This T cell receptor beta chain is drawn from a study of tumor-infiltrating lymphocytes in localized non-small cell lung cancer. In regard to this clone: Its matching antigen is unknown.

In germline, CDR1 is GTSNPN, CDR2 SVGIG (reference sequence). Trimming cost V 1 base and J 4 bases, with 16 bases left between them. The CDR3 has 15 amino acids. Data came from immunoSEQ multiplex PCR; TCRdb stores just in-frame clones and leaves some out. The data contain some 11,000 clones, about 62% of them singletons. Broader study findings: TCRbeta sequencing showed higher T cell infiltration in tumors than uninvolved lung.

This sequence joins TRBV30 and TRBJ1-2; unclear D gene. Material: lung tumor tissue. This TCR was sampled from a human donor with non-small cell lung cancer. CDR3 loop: CAWSAEDLTGYGYTF. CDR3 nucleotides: TGTGCCTGGAGTGCCGAAGACCTGACTGGCTATGGCTACACCTTC.